Detailed here is one T cell receptor (beta chain). The antigen remains unidentified. Trimming took off 5 bases at V and 0 bases at J, with 11 bases between the two ends. Germline values: CDR1 MNHEY, CDR2 SMNVEV (reference sequence). The CDR3 extends over 14 amino acids. This record comes from a study of regulatory T cells in long-lasting Graves disease. Findings of the study overall: Preferential use of TRBV28, TRBJ1-2 and TRBJ2-5 was seen in persistent disease.

Relying on iRepertoire HTBI primers and Arm-PCR of CDR3 regions, the team built TCR beta libraries. TCRdb fed the multiplex PCR reads into MiXCR, producing one record per CDR3 protein. The table shows around 480,000 distinct CDR3 sequences, with around 15% occurring only once. Time point described: newly diagnosed GD, antithyroid drugs for less than 3 months. Following extraction of RNA from PBMCs, that RNA was used to make the TCR library. These same records also appear under a second study, on T cells in Graves' hyperthyroidism and ophthalmopathy. From that report: Clinicians diagnosed patients from clinical symptoms, serum thyroxine and TRAb, thyroid ultrasound and orbital computed tomography. HTBI primers were the set used in a first-round RT-PCR of the TCR CDR3. The blood repertoire included most of the expanded thyroid clonotypes above 0.001.

The V call is TRBV27, the J call TRBJ2-7; D uncertain. The sample consisted of peripheral blood mononuclear cells (PBMCs), taken at new diagnosis, from a patient treated with antithyroid drugs. This clonotype originated in a man aged 35-49 years with Graves disease. The CDR3, as DNA: TGTGCCAGCAGTGCGACCAGGTACTCCTACGAGCAGTACTTC. It yields the protein CASSATRYSYEQYF.